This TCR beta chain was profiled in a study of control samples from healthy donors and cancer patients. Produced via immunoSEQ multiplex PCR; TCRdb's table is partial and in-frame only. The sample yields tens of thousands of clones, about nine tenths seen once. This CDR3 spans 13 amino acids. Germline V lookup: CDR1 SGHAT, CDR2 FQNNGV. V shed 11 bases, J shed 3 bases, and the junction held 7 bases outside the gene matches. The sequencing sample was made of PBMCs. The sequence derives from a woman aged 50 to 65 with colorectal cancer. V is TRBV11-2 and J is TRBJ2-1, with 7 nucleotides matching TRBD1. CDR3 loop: CAGPRDSYNEQFF. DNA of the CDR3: TGTGCCGGACCCCGGGACAGCTACAATGAGCAGTTCTTC.